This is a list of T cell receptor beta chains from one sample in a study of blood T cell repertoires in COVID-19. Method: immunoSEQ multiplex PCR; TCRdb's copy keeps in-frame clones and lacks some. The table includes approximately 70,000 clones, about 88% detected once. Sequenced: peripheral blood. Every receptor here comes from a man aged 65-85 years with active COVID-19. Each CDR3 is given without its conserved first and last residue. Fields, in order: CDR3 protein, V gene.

cdr3_aa: AIRRYRGPYEQY; v_call: TRBV10-3
cdr3_aa: SGTRAGVGETQY; v_call: TRBV29-1
cdr3_aa: ASSEWGGRGSGANVLT; v_call: TRBV6-1
cdr3_aa: ASRGQGDSGELF; v_call: TRBV7-9
cdr3_aa: ASSSGTSGRGGPYNEQF; v_call: TRBV7-9
cdr3_aa: ATSDFESADTQY; v_call: TRBV24-1
cdr3_aa: ASTQGGGNTIY; v_call: TRBV2
cdr3_aa: ATKQGSYEQY; v_call: TRBV19
cdr3_aa: ASSLDRDRAGSRRETQY; v_call: TRBV28
cdr3_aa: ASSGRGERTGELF; v_call: TRBV9
cdr3_aa: ASRYGVSGPRGLSSYNEQF; v_call: TRBV5-1
cdr3_aa: ASTPRGTYEQY; v_call: TRBV27
cdr3_aa: ASSSPGSGANVLT; v_call: TRBV7-2
cdr3_aa: ASSPRTVNSPLH; v_call: TRBV9
cdr3_aa: AISEAPTGLVEQF; v_call: TRBV10-3
cdr3_aa: ASSLWGGYSNQPQH; v_call: TRBV5-6
cdr3_aa: ASSGRWGYT; v_call: TRBV5-1
cdr3_aa: ASSTQGSTGELF; v_call: TRBV7-8
cdr3_aa: ASSYSDRGRSSPLH; v_call: TRBV6-5
cdr3_aa: ASSPRAGVGGGEQF; v_call: TRBV9
cdr3_aa: ASSFLGRTEAF; v_call: TRBV12-3/TRBV12-4
cdr3_aa: AWSPPGLAGGRDTQY; v_call: TRBV30
cdr3_aa: ASSANTVGEQY; v_call: TRBV7-9
cdr3_aa: ASSLGGQTGAQETQY; v_call: TRBV5-1
cdr3_aa: ASSASQGWGYEQY; v_call: TRBV19
cdr3_aa: ASSLGGRGGPGELF; v_call: TRBV7-2
cdr3_aa: ASSLGAGGSTEAF; v_call: TRBV11-3
cdr3_aa: ASSYRPDYYEQY; v_call: TRBV6-6
cdr3_aa: ASSLGGQGSTYEQY; v_call: TRBV11-3
cdr3_aa: ASSPGQGLEQY; v_call: TRBV12-3/TRBV12-4
cdr3_aa: ASSLGPGAGETQY; v_call: TRBV7-9
cdr3_aa: ASSVAAGLQETQY; v_call: TRBV9
cdr3_aa: ATSRRGGTEAF; v_call: TRBV15
cdr3_aa: ASSPGTSGRGVRAGELF; v_call: TRBV3-1/TRBV3-2
cdr3_aa: ASSYSGGSTQY; v_call: TRBV6-2/TRBV6-3
cdr3_aa: ASSPRTSGSGETQY; v_call: TRBV11-3
cdr3_aa: ASRSVHEQF; v_call: TRBV19
cdr3_aa: ASQGLAGNEQF; v_call: TRBV12-3/TRBV12-4
cdr3_aa: ASSPREGARTDTQY; v_call: TRBV4-1
cdr3_aa: ASNPMGGPNTEAF; v_call: TRBV9
cdr3_aa: ASSQDSGGRPQY; v_call: TRBV4-3
cdr3_aa: AWSVGTSKNEQF; v_call: TRBV30
cdr3_aa: ASSPRPPAGGRTGELF; v_call: TRBV7-3
cdr3_aa: ASSFAFREDTQY; v_call: TRBV28
cdr3_aa: ASSSGPPGGYT; v_call: TRBV19
cdr3_aa: ASSPGVGYEQY; v_call: TRBV5-5
cdr3_aa: ASSRGVTQNGEQF; v_call: TRBV5-1